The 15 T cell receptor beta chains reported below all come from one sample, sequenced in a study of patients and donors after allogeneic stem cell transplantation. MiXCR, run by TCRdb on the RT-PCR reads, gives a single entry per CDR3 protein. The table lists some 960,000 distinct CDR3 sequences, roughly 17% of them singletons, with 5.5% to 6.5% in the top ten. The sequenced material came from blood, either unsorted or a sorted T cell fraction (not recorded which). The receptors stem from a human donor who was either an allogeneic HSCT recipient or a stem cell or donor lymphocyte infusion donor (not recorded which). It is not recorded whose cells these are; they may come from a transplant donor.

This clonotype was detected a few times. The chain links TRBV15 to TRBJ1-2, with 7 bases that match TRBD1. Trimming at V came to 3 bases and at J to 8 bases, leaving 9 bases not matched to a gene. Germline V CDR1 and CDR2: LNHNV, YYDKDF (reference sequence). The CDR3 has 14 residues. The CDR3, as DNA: TGTGCCACCAGCAGCGATAGACAGGGCTCCGGCTACACCTTC. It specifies CATSSDRQGSGYTF.

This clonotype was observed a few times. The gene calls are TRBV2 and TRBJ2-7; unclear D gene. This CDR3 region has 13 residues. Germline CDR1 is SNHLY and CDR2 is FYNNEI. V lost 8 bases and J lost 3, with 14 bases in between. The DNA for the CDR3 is TGTGCCAGCCGACTGACCGATCTCTACGAGCAGTACTTC. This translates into CASRLTDLYEQYF.

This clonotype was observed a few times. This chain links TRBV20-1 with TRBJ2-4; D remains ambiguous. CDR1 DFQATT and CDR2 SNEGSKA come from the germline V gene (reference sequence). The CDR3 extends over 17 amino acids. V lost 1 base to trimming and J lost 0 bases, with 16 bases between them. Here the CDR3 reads CSARGGRTQGAKNIQYF. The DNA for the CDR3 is TGCAGTGCTAGAGGCGGACGAACCCAAGGAGCCAAAAACATTCAGTACTTC.

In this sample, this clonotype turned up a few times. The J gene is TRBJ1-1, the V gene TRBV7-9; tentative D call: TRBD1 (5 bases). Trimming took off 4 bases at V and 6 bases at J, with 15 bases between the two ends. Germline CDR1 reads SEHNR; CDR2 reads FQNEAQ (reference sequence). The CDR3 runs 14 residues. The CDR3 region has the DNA TGTGCCAGCAGCTCGCCTCGAGGCAGGGCTGAAGCTTTCTTT. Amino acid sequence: CASSSPRGRAEAFF.

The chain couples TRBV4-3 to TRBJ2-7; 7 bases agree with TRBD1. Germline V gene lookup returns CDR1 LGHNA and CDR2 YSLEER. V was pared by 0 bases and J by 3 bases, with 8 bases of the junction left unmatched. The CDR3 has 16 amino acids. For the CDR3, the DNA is TGCGCCAGCAGCCAAGACAGGGGGTTTGGTGTCTACGAGCAGTACTTC. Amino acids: CASSQDRGFGVYEQYF.

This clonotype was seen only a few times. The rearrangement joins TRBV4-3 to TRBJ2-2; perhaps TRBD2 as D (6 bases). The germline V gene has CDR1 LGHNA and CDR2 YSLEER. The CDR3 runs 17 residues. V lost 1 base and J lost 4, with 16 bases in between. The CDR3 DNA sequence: TGCGCCAGCAGCCAAGGGGATTGGGGGGAGCGCACCGGGGAGCTGTTTTTT. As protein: CASSQGDWGERTGELFF.

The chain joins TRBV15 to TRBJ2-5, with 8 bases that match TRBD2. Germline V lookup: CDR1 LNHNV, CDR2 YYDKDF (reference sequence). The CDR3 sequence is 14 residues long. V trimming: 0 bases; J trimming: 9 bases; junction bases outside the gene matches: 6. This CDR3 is CATSRDGGLAAQYF. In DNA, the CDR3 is TGTGCCACCAGCAGAGATGGTGGACTAGCAGCCCAGTACTTC.

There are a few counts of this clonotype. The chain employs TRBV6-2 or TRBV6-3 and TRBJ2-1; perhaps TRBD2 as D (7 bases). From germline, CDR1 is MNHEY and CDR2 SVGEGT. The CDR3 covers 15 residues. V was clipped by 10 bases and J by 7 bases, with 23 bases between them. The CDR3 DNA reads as TGTGCCACCGAACGACCGTCCGGGGGGCTGAATGAGCAGTTCTTC. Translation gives CATERPSGGLNEQFF.

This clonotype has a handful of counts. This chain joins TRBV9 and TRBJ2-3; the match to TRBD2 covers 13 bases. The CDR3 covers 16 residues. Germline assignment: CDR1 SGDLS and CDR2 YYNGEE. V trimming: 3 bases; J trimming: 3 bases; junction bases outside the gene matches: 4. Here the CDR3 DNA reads TGTGCCAGCAGCGCGTCGGGACTAGCGGGAACAGATACGCAGTATTTT. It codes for CASSASGLAGTDTQYF. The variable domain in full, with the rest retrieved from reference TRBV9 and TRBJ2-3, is DSGVTQTPKHLITATGQRVTLRCSPRSGDLSVYWYQQSLDQGLQFLIQYYNGEERAKGNILERFSAQQFPDLHSELNLSSLELGDSALYFCASSASGLAGTDTQYFGPGTRLTVL.

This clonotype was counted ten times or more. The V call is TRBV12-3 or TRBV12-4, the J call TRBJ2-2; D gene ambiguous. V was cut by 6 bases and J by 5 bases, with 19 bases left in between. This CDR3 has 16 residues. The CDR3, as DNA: TGTGCCAGCAGCAACAGTTTGGGTCCACCGACCGGGGAGCTGTTTTTT. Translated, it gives CASSNSLGPPTGELFF.

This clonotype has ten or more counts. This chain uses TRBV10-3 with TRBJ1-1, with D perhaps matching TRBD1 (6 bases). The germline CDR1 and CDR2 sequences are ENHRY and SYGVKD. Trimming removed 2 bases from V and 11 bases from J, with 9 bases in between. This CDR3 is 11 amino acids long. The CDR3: CAISEEGQAFF. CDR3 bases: TGTGCCATCAGTGAGGAAGGACAGGCTTTCTTT.

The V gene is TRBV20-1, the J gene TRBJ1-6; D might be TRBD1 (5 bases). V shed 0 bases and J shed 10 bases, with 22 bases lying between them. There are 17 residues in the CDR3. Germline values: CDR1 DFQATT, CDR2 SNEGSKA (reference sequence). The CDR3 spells CSARDLGSGAEGSPLHF. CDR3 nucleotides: TGCAGTGCTAGAGATCTTGGCTCCGGGGCCGAGGGATCACCCCTCCACTTT.

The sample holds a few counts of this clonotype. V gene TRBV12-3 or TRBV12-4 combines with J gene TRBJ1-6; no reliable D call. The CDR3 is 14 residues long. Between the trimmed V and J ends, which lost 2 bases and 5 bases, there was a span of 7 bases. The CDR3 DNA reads TGTGCCAGCAGTTTAAGACAAAATAATTCACCCCTCCACTTT. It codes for CASSLRQNNSPLHF.

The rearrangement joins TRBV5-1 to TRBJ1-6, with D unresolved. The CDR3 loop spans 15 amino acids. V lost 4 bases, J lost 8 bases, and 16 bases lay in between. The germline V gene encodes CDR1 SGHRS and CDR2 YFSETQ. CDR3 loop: CASSLTNFVDSPLHF. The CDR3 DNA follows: TGCGCCAGCAGCCTGACGAATTTTGTTGATTCACCCCTCCACTTT.

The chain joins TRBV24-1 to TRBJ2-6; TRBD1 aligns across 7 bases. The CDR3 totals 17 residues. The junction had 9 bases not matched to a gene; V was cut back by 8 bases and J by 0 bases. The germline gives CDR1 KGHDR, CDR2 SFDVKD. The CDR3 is CATILRDRSSGANVLTF. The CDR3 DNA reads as TGTGCCACCATCCTCCGGGACAGATCCTCTGGGGCCAACGTCCTGACTTTC.